The 13 T cell receptor beta chains presented below share a single source sample, sequenced in a study of cytomegalovirus exposure and HLA in healthy donors. The PCR made use of 60 Vbeta and 13 Jbeta primers. Using immunoSEQ multiplex PCR, the repertoire was profiled, and TCRdb retains in-frame clones only, with some absent. The sample carries some 150,000 clones, roughly 80% recorded once. The material sequenced was PBMCs. Receptor source: a woman aged 25 to 39 in good health and CMV-seronegative.

The rearrangement joins TRBV7-3 to TRBJ2-7; D unresolved. CDR1 SGHTA and CDR2 FQGTGA come from the germline V gene. V was cut by 2 bases and J by 1 base, with 12 bases left in between. The CDR3 runs 15 residues. In nucleotides, the CDR3 is TGTGCCAGCAGCTTATATAGACTCCCGTCCTACGAGCAGTACTTC. This codes for CASSLYRLPSYEQYF. The whole variable domain, remainder taken from reference TRBV7-3 and TRBJ2-7, is GAGVSQTPSNKVTEKGKYVELRCDPISGHTALYWYRQSLGQGPEFLIYFQGTGAADDSGLPNDRFFAVRPEGSVSTLKIQRTERGDSAVYLCASSLYRLPSYEQYFGPGTRLTVT.

The V call is TRBV30, the J call TRBJ2-1; TRBD2 matches 11 bases. The ends lost 0 bases at V and 2 bases at J; junction bases unmatched: 3. The CDR3 sequence is 16 residues long. Germline lookup yields CDR1 GTSNPN and CDR2 SVGIG (reference sequence). The CDR3 sequence is CAWSVPTSGTYNEQFF. In DNA, the CDR3 is TGTGCCTGGAGTGTTCCGACTAGCGGGACCTACAATGAGCAGTTCTTC.

The V and J genes are TRBV29-1 and TRBJ2-3; D may be TRBD2 (6 bases). CDR1 SQVTM and CDR2 ANQGSEA come from the germline V gene. The length of the CDR3 is 15 residues. The V gene lost 5 bases and the J gene lost 2 bases, with 17 bases spanning the gap. For the CDR3, the DNA is TGCAGCGTTTCGTTCCGGGGACTCTCCACAGATACGCAGTATTTT. It encodes CSVSFRGLSTDTQYF.

The J gene is TRBJ2-5, the V gene TRBV25-1, with a weak D call TRBD1 (7 bases). Trimming removed 5 bases at V and 5 bases at J, with 12 bases between. The CDR3 totals 13 residues. Germline V CDR1 and CDR2: MGHDK, SYGVNS. The CDR3 bases are TGTGCCAGCAGTCCGACAGGGAGGGAGACCCAGTACTTC. As protein: CASSPTGRETQYF.

The chain is built from TRBV28 and TRBJ2-3, with D maybe TRBD1 (6 bases). CDR3 size: 13 residues. Germline V lookup: CDR1 MDHEN, CDR2 SYDVKM. V was trimmed by 6 bases and J by 6 bases, leaving 13 bases between them. CDR3 sequence: CASRLAGDDTQYF. CDR3 in DNA: TGTGCCAGCAGGCTGGCAGGGGACGATACGCAGTATTTT.

The chain joins TRBV7-2 to TRBJ2-1; possibly TRBD2 for D (7 bases). Trimming stripped 3 bases from V and 4 bases from J, with 10 bases between. The CDR3 covers 14 residues. Per the germline V gene, CDR1 is SGHTA and CDR2 is FQGNSA. The chain's CDR3 is CASSLRGPYNEQFF. The DNA of the CDR3 is TGTGCCAGCAGCTTGCGGGGGCCTTACAATGAGCAGTTCTTC.

The V gene is TRBV11-2, the J gene TRBJ1-4; D uncertain. CDR3 size: 15 residues. The V and J ends lost 5 bases and 2 bases respectively, with 12 bases between them. Germline-derived CDR1 and CDR2 are SGHAT and FQNNGV. CDR3 coding DNA: TGTGCCAGCAGCCCCCCCGGACTGACTAATGAAAAACTGTTTTTT. Translation gives CASSPPGLTNEKLFF.

This clone appeared a few times. V gene TRBV7-2 combines with J gene TRBJ1-2; 7 bases map to TRBD1. CDR1 and CDR2 from the germline V gene are SGHTA and FQGNSA. CDR3 length: 15 amino acids. With V trimmed by 4 bases and J by 3 bases, 8 bases remained unmatched. CDR3 amino acids: CASSSSETGHYGYTF. The CDR3 DNA reads TGTGCCAGCAGCTCTAGTGAGACAGGGCACTATGGCTACACCTTC.

This clone was detected once. The chain is built from TRBV6-5 and TRBJ1-4; no clear D. From germline, CDR1 is MNHEY and CDR2 SVGAGI. The CDR3 totals 14 residues. The V gene lost 2 bases and the J gene lost 7 bases, with 11 bases spanning the gap. The CDR3 coding sequence is TGTGCCAGCAGTTACGAACTTAGTAGTGAAAAACTGTTTTTT. It yields the protein CASSYELSSEKLFF.

The rearrangement joins TRBV10-3 to TRBJ2-1, with TRBD2 matching 9 bases. The CDR3 runs 12 residues. Germline CDR1 and CDR2: ENHRY and SYGVKD. V lost 5 bases and J lost 10; bases outside the gene matches: 3. As DNA, the CDR3 is TGTGCCATCAGTCCTAGCGGGGCCGAGCAGTTCTTC. Translating it yields CAISPSGAEQFF.

The genes are TRBV2 and TRBJ2-7, with D perhaps TRBD1 (6 bases). Germline loops: CDR1 SNHLY, CDR2 FYNNEI. The CDR3 runs to 14 residues. Trimming removed 5 bases at V and 1 base at J, with 12 bases between. The CDR3 loop reads CASSQGTGSYEQYF. In DNA, the CDR3 is TGTGCCAGCAGTCAAGGAACAGGGTCCTACGAGCAGTACTTC. The whole variable domain, remainder taken from reference TRBV2 and TRBJ2-7, is EPEVTQTPSHQVTQMGQEVILRCVPISNHLYFYWYRQILGQKVEFLVSFYNNEISEKSEIFDDQFSVERPDGSNFTLKIRSTKLEDSAMYFCASSQGTGSYEQYFGPGTRLTVT.

This clone was detected once. The rearrangement joins TRBV15 to TRBJ2-5; 10 nucleotides align to TRBD1. V shed 9 bases, J shed 0 bases, and the junction held 7 bases outside the gene matches. This CDR3 is 15 amino acids long. Per germline, CDR1 LNHNV and CDR2 YYDKDF (reference sequence). CDR3 coding DNA: TGTGCCACGGGACAGGGGTCTCGGTACCAAGAGACCCAGTACTTC. It encodes CATGQGSRYQETQYF. Combining the CDR3 with reference TRBV15 and TRBJ2-5 gives the whole variable domain DAMVIQNPRYQVTQFGKPVTLSCSQTLNHNVMYWYQQKSSQAPKLLFHYYDKDFNNEADTPDNFQSRRPNTSFCFLDIRSPGLGDTAMYLCATGQGSRYQETQYFGPGTRLLVL.

V is TRBV9 and J is TRBJ2-5, with D perhaps TRBD1 (5 bases). Trimming took off 0 bases at V and 1 base at J, with 7 bases between the two ends. Germline loops: CDR1 SGDLS, CDR2 YYNGEE. The CDR3 covers 14 residues. The CDR3 reads CASSVGQFQETQYF. The CDR3 nucleotides are TGTGCCAGCAGCGTAGGACAGTTCCAAGAGACCCAGTACTTC. The full variable domain, in which reference TRBV9 and TRBJ2-5 provide the parts outside the CDR3, is DSGVTQTPKHLITATGQRVTLRCSPRSGDLSVYWYQQSLDQGLQFLIQYYNGEERAKGNILERFSAQQFPDLHSELNLSSLELGDSALYFCASSVGQFQETQYFGPGTRLLVL.